The table lists the clone carrying this T cell receptor (beta chain) with many counts. What it binds is not known. The data are from a study of early T cells in non-severe SARS-CoV-2 infection. Study in general: The authors sequenced bulk RNA from unsorted whole blood, leaving chains unpaired.

Findings and caveats of the study: Lookups in VDJdb leaned toward anti-spike CD8 responses and missed private and CD4 specificities.

After removal of 5 bases from V and 4 bases from J, the junction contained 3 bases not matched to a gene. This CDR3 spans 13 amino acids. The TCR library protocol was used to attach unique molecular identifiers. These identifiers were attached to individual cDNA molecules. One entry per CDR3 protein results from TCRdb running MiXCR on the 5' RACE reads. The top ten clones hold about 4% of a sample with roughly 64,000 distinct CDR3 sequences, about 12% of them seen once. The source is an adult who was a healthcare worker with PCR-confirmed SARS-CoV-2 infection or an uninfected control (not recorded which). This chain connects TRBV12-3 or TRBV12-4 to TRBJ1-1; 8 bases fit TRBD1. The sample was whole blood. CDR3 residues: CASSRQGITEAFF. CDR3 coding DNA: TGTGCCAGCAGTCGACAGGGGATCACTGAAGCTTTCTTT.